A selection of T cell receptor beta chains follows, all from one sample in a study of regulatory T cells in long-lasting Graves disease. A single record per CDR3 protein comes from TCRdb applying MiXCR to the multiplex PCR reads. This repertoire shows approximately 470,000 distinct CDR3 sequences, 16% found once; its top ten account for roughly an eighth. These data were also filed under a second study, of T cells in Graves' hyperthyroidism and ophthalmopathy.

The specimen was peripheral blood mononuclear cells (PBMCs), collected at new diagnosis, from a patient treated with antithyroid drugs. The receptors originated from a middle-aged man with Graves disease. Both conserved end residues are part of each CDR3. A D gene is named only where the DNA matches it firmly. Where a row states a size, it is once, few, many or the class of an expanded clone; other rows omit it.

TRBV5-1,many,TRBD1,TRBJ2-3,CASSHSTGGDTDTQYF,TGCGCCAGCAGCCATTCGACAGGGGGGGACACAGATACGCAGTATTTT
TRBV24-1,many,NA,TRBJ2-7,CATGDSYEQYF,TGTGCCACCGGTGATAGCTACGAGCAGTACTTC
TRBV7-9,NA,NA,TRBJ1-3,CASSLGQFAIYF,TGTGCCAGCAGCCTTGGACAGTTCGCCATATATTTT
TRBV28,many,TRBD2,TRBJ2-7,CASSFLGLAGESEEQYF,TGTGCCAGCAGTTTCCTCGGACTAGCGGGAGAATCGGAGGAGCAGTACTTC
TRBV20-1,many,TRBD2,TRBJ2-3,CSATLAGGAQYF,TGCAGTGCTACCCTAGCGGGAGGGGCGCAGTATTTT
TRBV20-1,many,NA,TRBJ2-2,CSARGGANTGELFF,TGCAGTGCTAGAGGAGGGGCGAACACCGGGGAGCTGTTTTTT
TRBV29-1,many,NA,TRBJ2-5,CSVVARVGETQYF,TGCAGCGTTGTTGCCAGGGTGGGGGAGACCCAGTACTTC
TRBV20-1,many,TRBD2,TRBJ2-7,CSAIDQTLAAGYEQYF,TGCAGTGCTATTGACCAAACCCTAGCGGCAGGATACGAGCAGTACTTC
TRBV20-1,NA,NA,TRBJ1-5,CSARVATNSNQPQHF,TGCAGTGCTAGAGTTGCGACTAATAGCAATCAGCCCCAGCATTTT
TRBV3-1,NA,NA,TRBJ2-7,CASSIRVDPLYEQYF,TGTGCCAGCAGCATCCGGGTAGACCCCCTCTACGAGCAGTACTTC
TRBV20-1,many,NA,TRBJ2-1,CSATRFGSTYNEQFF,TGCAGTGCAACACGTTTCGGGTCAACCTACAATGAGCAGTTCTTC
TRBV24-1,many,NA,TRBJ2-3,CATSDFSRGDTDTQYF,TGTGCCACCAGTGATTTTTCTCGCGGGGATACAGATACGCAGTATTTT
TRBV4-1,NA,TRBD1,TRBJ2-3,CASSQAAGTGFADTQYF,TGCGCCAGCAGCCAAGCGGCCGGGACAGGGTTCGCAGATACGCAGTATTTT
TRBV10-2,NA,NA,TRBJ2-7,CASSEDAKDYEQYF,TGCGCCAGCAGTGAGGATGCCAAGGACTACGAGCAGTACTTC
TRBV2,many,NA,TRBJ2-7,CASRYTYEQYF,TGTGCCAGCAGGTATACCTACGAGCAGTACTTC
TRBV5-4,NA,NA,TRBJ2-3,CASSLVGRTADTQYF,TGTGCCAGCAGCTTGGTGGGGAGAACCGCAGATACGCAGTATTTT
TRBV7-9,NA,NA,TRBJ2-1,CASSLDVWEQFF,TGTGCCAGCAGCTTAGACGTTTGGGAGCAGTTCTTC
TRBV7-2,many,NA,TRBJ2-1,CASRFQGLGSYNEQFF,TGTGCCAGCAGGTTCCAGGGTTTGGGCTCCTACAATGAGCAGTTCTTC
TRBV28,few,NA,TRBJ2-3,CASSSRPGALATDTQYF,TGTGCCAGCAGCTCCCGTCCGGGCGCGTTAGCCACAGATACGCAGTATTTT
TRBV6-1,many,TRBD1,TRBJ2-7,CASSEAQGARNEQYF,TGTGCCAGCAGTGAGGCCCAGGGGGCGCGAAACGAGCAGTACTTC
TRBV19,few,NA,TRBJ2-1,CASSLDSPGRLGYNEQFF,TGTGCCAGTAGTTTAGACTCCCCAGGCCGTCTCGGTTACAATGAGCAGTTCTTC
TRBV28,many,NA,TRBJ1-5,CASSERNQPQHF,TGTGCCAGCAGCGAGCGCAATCAGCCCCAGCATTTT
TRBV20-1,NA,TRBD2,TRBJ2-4,CSASRLAGVWGGNIQYF,TGCAGTGCTAGTAGACTAGCGGGGGTTTGGGGGGGAAACATTCAGTACTTC
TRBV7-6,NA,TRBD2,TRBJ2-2,CASSSTSGKTGELFF,TGTGCCAGCAGTTCGACTAGCGGGAAAACCGGGGAGCTGTTTTTT
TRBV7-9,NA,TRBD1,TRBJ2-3,CAGGPHTGETRTDTQYF,TGTGCAGGCGGCCCGCACACAGGGGAAACTCGCACAGATACGCAGTATTTT
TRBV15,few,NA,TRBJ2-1,CATSRAGTLANEQFF,TGTGCCACCAGCAGAGCGGGAACCCTAGCCAATGAGCAGTTCTTC
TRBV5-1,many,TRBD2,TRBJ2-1,CASSLSSGSGDEQFF,TGCGCCAGCAGTTTATCTAGCGGGAGTGGGGATGAGCAGTTCTTC
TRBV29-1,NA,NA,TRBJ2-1,CSVGILPGRGKFF,TGCAGCGTTGGAATACTACCCGGGAGAGGGAAGTTCTTC
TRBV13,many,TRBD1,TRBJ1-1,CASSYRTGNTEAFF,TGTGCCAGCAGCTACCGGACAGGGAACACTGAAGCTTTCTTT
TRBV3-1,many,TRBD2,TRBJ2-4,CASSQGTLAGLNIQYF,TGTGCCAGCAGCCAAGGAACCCTAGCGGGATTAAACATTCAGTACTTC
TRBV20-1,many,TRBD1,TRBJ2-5,CSATGTEGSEQETQYF,TGCAGTGCTACCGGGACAGAAGGAAGTGAACAAGAGACCCAGTACTTC
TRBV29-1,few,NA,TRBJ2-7,CSVEDNPLDSTYEQYF,TGCAGCGTTGAAGATAACCCATTGGACAGCACCTACGAGCAGTACTTC
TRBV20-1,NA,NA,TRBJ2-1,CSARDSTVLNNEQFF,TGCAGTGCTAGAGATTCGACAGTACTCAACAATGAGCAGTTCTTC
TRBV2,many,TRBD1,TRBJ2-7,CASSDWLGQGPYEQYF,TGTGCCAGCAGTGACTGGTTAGGACAGGGTCCCTACGAGCAGTACTTC
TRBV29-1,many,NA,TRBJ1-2,CSATVDSQERWNPYGYTF,TGCAGCGCCACTGTGGACTCCCAGGAACGGTGGAATCCCTATGGCTACACCTTC
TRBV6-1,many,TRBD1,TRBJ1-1,CASSKDRSEAFF,TGTGCCAGCAGCAAGGACAGGAGTGAAGCTTTCTTT
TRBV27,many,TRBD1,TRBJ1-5,CASSSRGQGGNQPQHF,TGTGCCAGCAGTTCTCGGGGACAGGGAGGCAATCAGCCCCAGCATTTT
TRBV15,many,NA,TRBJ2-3,CATSRDLRQQRRDTQYF,TGTGCCACCAGCAGAGATCTCCGACAGCAAAGAAGGGATACGCAGTATTTT
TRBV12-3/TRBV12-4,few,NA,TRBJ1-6,CASSLDGYNSPLHF,TGTGCCAGCAGTTTAGACGGTTATAATTCACCCCTCCACTTT
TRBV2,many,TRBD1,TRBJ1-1,CASSERAGGRTEAFF,TGTGCCAGCAGTGAACGGGCAGGGGGCCGTACTGAAGCTTTCTTT
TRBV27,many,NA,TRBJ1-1,CASSLSMNAEAFF,TGTGCCAGCAGTTTATCGATGAACGCTGAAGCTTTCTTT